Listed below are T cell receptor beta chains from one sample, sequenced in a study of cytomegalovirus exposure and HLA in healthy donors. Profiled with immunoSEQ multiplex PCR; TCRdb holds only in-frame clones, not every one. This table holds about 150,000 clones, 75% to 90% found once. Sequenced input: PBMCs. These receptors were collected from a young woman in good health and CMV-seropositive. Both conserved end residues are trimmed from each CDR3.

ASILGLAGTQY,TRBJ2-3,11,TRBV6-1
ASRRTGRYQPQH,TRBJ1-5,12,TRBV2
ASSQGQEAF,TRBJ1-1,9,TRBV6-1
ASRFTSWSNTGELF,TRBJ2-2,14,TRBV7-8
ASSANSVPRQF,TRBJ2-1,11,TRBV7-9
ASSPISTGGYT,TRBJ1-2,11,TRBV18
ASSLDREFGYT,TRBJ1-2,11,TRBV5-1
ASSLTPGQSSYEQY,TRBJ2-7,14,TRBV27
ASSLQGKTNEKLF,TRBJ1-4,13,TRBV5-8
AWSHRVSRGGYT,TRBJ1-2,12,TRBV30
ASSNRDSRNQPQH,TRBJ1-5,13,TRBV7-8
ASSPMGSSYNEQF,TRBJ2-1,13,TRBV7-3